The next 3 T cell receptor beta chains were all read from a single sample in a study of shared clonotypes between healthy human individuals. Cells designated naive CD8 were CD45RO-negative and were positively selected for CCR7, with terminally differentiated effector memory CD45RA+ cells excluded. Clones were sequenced by immunoSEQ multiplex PCR, and TCRdb holds only the in-frame ones, with some missing. The data contain roughly 1,800,000 clones, about 95% of them seen just once; the ten biggest clones take up around 1.2%. Source material: naive CD8+ T cells sorted from blood. The receptors stem from a man aged 18 to 35 in good health.

This chain joins TRBV7-9 and TRBJ2-7; the match to TRBD1 covers 7 bases. Germline-derived CDR1 and CDR2 are SEHNR and FQNEAQ (reference sequence). The CDR3 totals 12 residues. V was clipped by 6 bases and J by 6 bases; unmatched bases: 5. The DNA of the CDR3 is TGTGCCAGCAGTGACAGGGTTGGCGAGCAGTACTTC. It specifies CASSDRVGEQYF.

This rearrangement joins TRBV4-1 to TRBJ2-7; no definite D call. CDR1 is MGHRA, CDR2 YSYEKL, per germline. This CDR3 has 15 amino acids. V shed 0 bases and J shed 1 base, with 10 bases lying between them. The CDR3: CASSQDLGDSYEQYF. CDR3 in DNA: TGCGCCAGCAGCCAAGATCTTGGGGATTCCTACGAGCAGTACTTC.

The chain recombines TRBV6-5 with TRBJ2-5; D is undetermined. There are 15 residues in the CDR3. V lost 0 bases to trimming and J lost 4 bases, with 12 bases between them. Per germline, CDR1 MNHEY and CDR2 SVGAGI. The CDR3 DNA reads TGTGCCAGCAGTTACTCGATTCCTGCCAGAGAGACCCAGTACTTC. Its protein product is CASSYSIPARETQYF.